These T cell receptor beta chains were read from a single sample in a study of T cell changes during pregnancy in multiple sclerosis. TCRdb's copy holds only in-frame clones and misses some; the assay was immunoSEQ multiplex PCR. The data contain around 80,000 clones, nearly 95% of them singletons. Material: peripheral blood, obtained in the second trimester of pregnancy. The receptors derive from a female donor in good health, enrolled as a control in a pregnancy study. Each CDR3 is given with its conserved first and last residue. A D gene is named only where the DNA matches it firmly. Clone size is stated in some rows and not others, as once, few, many or a class when expanded.

d_gene	v_gene	abundance	j_gene	CDR3aa	CDR3nt
-	TRBV7-9	-	TRBJ1-3	CASRTDRSGNTIYF	TGTGCCAGCAGGACCGACAGGTCTGGAAACACCATATATTTT
TRBD2	TRBV5-1	-	TRBJ2-2	CASNPVGLAGGELFF	TGCGCCAGCAACCCGGTCGGACTAGCGGGAGGGGAGCTGTTTTTT
-	TRBV18	-	TRBJ1-1	CASSPSGGYGTEAFF	TGTGCCAGCTCACCATCCGGAGGCTATGGCACTGAAGCTTTCTTT
TRBD1	TRBV7-2	-	TRBJ1-5	CASSLEAGGSQPQHF	TGTGCCAGCAGCTTAGAGGCAGGGGGTTCTCAGCCCCAGCATTTT
TRBD2	TRBV7-6	-	TRBJ2-7	CASSLVAGISGISYEQYF	TGTGCCAGCAGCTTAGTAGCAGGGATTAGCGGGATCTCCTACGAGCAGTACTTC
TRBD2	TRBV27	-	TRBJ2-7	CASSLATSGSYEQYF	TGTGCCAGCAGTCTAGCGACTAGCGGGAGCTACGAGCAGTACTTC
-	TRBV28	-	TRBJ1-3	CASTPGVLGNTIYF	TGTGCCAGCACCCCAGGCGTCTTAGGAAACACCATATATTTT
-	TRBV29-1	-	TRBJ1-2	CSVEDLLYGYTF	TGCAGCGTTGAAGATCTTCTCTATGGCTACACCTTC
TRBD1	TRBV10-3	-	TRBJ2-7	CAISRDRPSSYEQYF	TGTGCCATCAGCCGGGACAGGCCGAGCTCCTACGAGCAGTACTTC
-	TRBV9	-	TRBJ1-2	CASSVPQGGYTF	TGTGCCAGCAGCGTACCACAGGGCGGCTACACCTTC
-	TRBV4-1	-	TRBJ1-5	CASSQDMGGLQPQHF	TGCGCCAGCAGCCAAGATATGGGGGGTTTGCAGCCCCAGCATTTT
TRBD1	TRBV6-5	-	TRBJ2-2	CASSYSTGDWALELFF	TGTGCCAGCAGTTACTCGACAGGGGACTGGGCTTTGGAGCTGTTTTTT
-	TRBV28	-	TRBJ1-5	CASRPRGYLSNQPQHF	TGTGCCAGCAGACCTAGGGGGTATCTTAGCAATCAGCCCCAGCATTTT
-	TRBV5-4	-	TRBJ1-2	CASSLMQGGLDGYTF	TGTGCCAGCAGCTTGATGCAGGGTGGGTTAGATGGCTACACCTTC
-	TRBV4-1	-	TRBJ2-3	CASSQSSLSTDTQYF	TGCGCCAGCAGCCAATCATCACTATCCACAGATACGCAGTATTTT
TRBD1	TRBV2	-	TRBJ2-7	CASSTDRAYEQYF	TGTGCCAGCAGCACGGACAGGGCCTACGAGCAGTACTTC
TRBD1	TRBV11-2	-	TRBJ2-7	CASSLGVTGGVEQYF	TGTGCCAGCAGCTTAGGAGTGACAGGGGGCGTCGAGCAGTACTTC
-	TRBV6-1	-	TRBJ1-1	CAISESAAGVDTEAFF	TGTGCCATCAGTGAGTCAGCGGCAGGGGTGGACACTGAAGCTTTCTTT
-	TRBV5-1	-	TRBJ2-1	CASSPRLRLEQFF	TGCGCCAGCAGCCCCCGGCTGCGGTTGGAGCAGTTCTTC
TRBD1	TRBV19	-	TRBJ1-2	CASSVDRGLGGYTF	TGTGCCAGTAGTGTGGACAGGGGGCTGGGTGGCTACACCTTC
TRBD2	TRBV10-3	-	TRBJ2-3	CAISEVDASGVSTDTQYF	TGTGCCATCAGTGAAGTCGACGCTAGCGGAGTTAGCACAGATACGCAGTATTTT
-	TRBV2	-	TRBJ2-7	CASSIPSSYEQYF	TGTGCCTCCAGCATACCTAGCTCCTACGAGCAGTACTTC
-	TRBV6-5	-	TRBJ2-2	CASSYVGGNTGELFF	TGTGCCAGCAGTTATGTGGGGGGGAACACCGGGGAGCTGTTTTTT
-	TRBV5-1	-	TRBJ2-2	CASSPGTQLDTGELFF	TGCGCCAGCAGCCCGGGGACACAACTCGACACCGGGGAGCTGTTTTTT
TRBD1	TRBV28	once	TRBJ2-5	CASTLTTGTETQYF	TGTGCCAGCACCTTGACGACAGGGACGGAGACCCAGTACTTC
TRBD2	TRBV23-1	-	TRBJ2-3	CASSLSGTSGSTDTQYF	TGCGCCAGCAGTCTCTCCGGGACTAGCGGGAGCACAGATACGCAGTATTTT
-	TRBV5-1	-	TRBJ2-1	CASSLALPNEQFF	TGCGCCAGCAGCTTGGCTCTTCCGAATGAGCAGTTCTTC
TRBD1	TRBV5-1	-	TRBJ2-3	CASSPGTGNTDTQYF	TGCGCCAGCAGCCCTGGGACAGGGAACACAGATACGCAGTATTTT
-	TRBV4-1	-	TRBJ2-4	CASSRLGLAKNIQYF	TGCGCCAGCAGCCGGCTGGGGCTGGCCAAAAACATTCAGTACTTC
-	TRBV19	-	TRBJ2-2	CASTPRRLQNTGELFF	TGTGCCAGTACCCCTAGACGCCTTCAGAACACCGGGGAGCTGTTTTTT
-	TRBV27	-	TRBJ1-1	CASSLRTAGVRVNTEAFF	TGTGCCAGCAGCCTGAGGACAGCTGGGGTGCGCGTGAACACTGAAGCTTTCTTT
-	TRBV11-2	-	TRBJ2-7	CASSPRPHQGEQYF	TGTGCCAGCAGCCCACGCCCCCACCAGGGCGAGCAGTACTTC
TRBD1	TRBV6-1	-	TRBJ1-1	CASISRGMNTEAFF	TGTGCCAGCATTTCCAGGGGGATGAACACTGAAGCTTTCTTT
TRBD1	TRBV19	-	TRBJ1-5	CASRLQGMLGQPQHF	TGTGCCAGTAGACTACAGGGGATGCTGGGTCAGCCCCAGCATTTT
TRBD1	TRBV2	-	TRBJ2-7	CASSLGQGWAEQYF	TGTGCCAGCAGCCTTGGACAGGGCTGGGCCGAGCAGTACTTC
TRBD1	TRBV18	-	TRBJ1-3	CASSLPGTGVGNTIYF	TGTGCCAGCTCACTCCCCGGGACAGGGGTTGGAAACACCATATATTTT
TRBD1	TRBV28	-	TRBJ1-2	CASSLETGVGYTF	TGTGCCAGCAGTTTAGAGACAGGGGTTGGCTACACCTTC
-	TRBV5-1	-	TRBJ2-1	CASSLGLAGAYNEQFF	TGCGCCAGCAGCTTAGGACTCGCGGGTGCCTACAATGAGCAGTTCTTC
-	TRBV27	-	TRBJ2-7	CASSSSTGILSYEQYF	-
-	TRBV7-9	-	TRBJ2-3	CASSDQGMGTDTQYF	TGTGCCAGCAGCGACCAGGGTATGGGGACAGATACGCAGTATTTT
-	TRBV6-5	-	TRBJ2-1	CASRSQGKMVF	TGTGCCAGCAGGAGCCAGGGGAAGATGGTCTTC
-	TRBV6-4	-	TRBJ2-3	CASRLLEKSDTQYF	TGTGCCAGCAGGCTTCTAGAGAAGTCAGATACGCAGTATTTT
TRBD1	TRBV28	-	TRBJ1-4	CASTVRDRGNEKLFF	TGTGCCAGTACGGTCCGAGACAGGGGAAATGAAAAACTGTTTTTT
TRBD1	TRBV5-1	-	TRBJ1-2	CASSVGQGRAGYTF	TGCGCCAGCAGCGTGGGACAGGGGAGAGCTGGCTACACCTTC
-	TRBV7-2	-	TRBJ2-7	CASSLDLYQSYEQYF	TGTGCCAGCAGTCTAGACCTCTACCAATCCTACGAGCAGTACTTC
-	TRBV28	-	TRBJ1-5	CASSSGPNQPQHF	TGTGCCAGCAGTTCAGGCCCCAATCAGCCCCAGCATTTT
-	TRBV19	-	TRBJ1-1	CASSISTGTNTEAFF	TGTGCCAGTAGTATAAGTACAGGGACGAACACTGAAGCTTTCTTT
TRBD2	TRBV7-2	-	TRBJ2-7	CASSLGSGGYEQYF	TGTGCCAGCAGCTTAGGTAGCGGGGGCTACGAGCAGTACTTC
-	TRBV2	-	TRBJ1-4	CALRRTGGEKLFF	TGTGCCCTCCGAAGGACTGGTGGGGAAAAACTGTTTTTT
-	TRBV14	-	TRBJ1-2	CASSQADSFYGYTF	TGTGCCAGCAGCCAAGCCGACAGTTTTTATGGCTACACCTTC
TRBD1	TRBV2	once	TRBJ1-4	CASSGTGYEKLFF	TGTGCCAGCAGTGGGACAGGGTACGAAAAACTGTTTTTT
-	TRBV12-5	-	TRBJ2-3	CASGLVLDPHGNTQYF	TGTGCTAGTGGTTTGGTACTAGATCCGCACGGAAATACGCAGTATTTT
TRBD2	TRBV7-2	-	TRBJ2-7	CASSILAGRSYEQYF	TGTGCCAGCAGCATCCTAGCGGGAAGGAGCTACGAGCAGTACTTC
TRBD1	TRBV7-8	-	TRBJ2-7	CASSSGGQGTREQYF	TGTGCCAGCAGCTCAGGCGGACAGGGGACTCGCGAGCAGTACTTC
TRBD2	TRBV5-4	-	TRBJ2-1	CASSLDQGGYNEQFF	TGTGCCAGCAGCTTGGACCAGGGAGGGTACAATGAGCAGTTCTTC
TRBD2	TRBV19	-	TRBJ2-7	CASSIASGITYEQYF	TGTGCCAGTAGTATAGCCAGCGGGATAACCTACGAGCAGTACTTC
-	TRBV5-4	-	TRBJ2-2	CASSLQANTGELFF	TGTGCCAGCAGCTTACAGGCGAACACCGGGGAGCTGTTTTTT
TRBD2	TRBV11-3	-	TRBJ2-1	CASSFGTSGYNEQFF	TGTGCCAGCAGCTTTGGTACTAGCGGATACAATGAGCAGTTCTTC
TRBD2	TRBV10-3	-	TRBJ2-5	CAISGLAGGGETQYF	TGTGCCATCAGTGGACTAGCGGGAGGAGGGGAGACCCAGTACTTC
TRBD2	TRBV18	-	TRBJ2-1	CASSPPGTSGRAYEQFF	TGTGCCAGCTCACCACCCGGGACTAGCGGGAGGGCCTATGAGCAGTTCTTC